The 5 T cell receptor beta chains reported below all come from one sample, sequenced in a study of beta chain features in type 1 diabetes. Isolated RNA was reverse transcribed in full, so expressed TCRB transcripts were sequenced. Generated by immunoSEQ multiplex PCR, the TCRdb table keeps only in-frame clones and is missing some. Found here are roughly 500,000 clones, around 10% of them singletons; the top ten hold 0.045% to 0.05%. Material for sequencing was naive CD4+ T cells from blood. These receptors were taken from a woman aged 18-35 years in good health.

V usage is TRBV16 and J usage is TRBJ2-3, with TRBD1 matching 7 bases. The CDR3 is 15 residues long. V dropped 4 bases and J dropped 1; count of bases not matched to a gene: 5. Germline V lookup: CDR1 KGHSY, CDR2 FQNENV. DNA of the CDR3: TGTGCCAGCAGCCGGAACAGGGGCCGCACAGATACGCAGTATTTT. Residues: CASSRNRGRTDTQYF.

This clone has a handful of counts. The chain links TRBV6-1 to TRBJ1-4; no definite D call. The CDR3 totals 13 residues. Germline lookup yields CDR1 MNHNS and CDR2 SASEGT. The V end was cut by 7 bases, the J end by 6 bases, with 12 bases between. In DNA, the CDR3 is TGTGCCAGCATGGAGCAGGTGGATGAAAAACTGTTTTTT. Its translation: CASMEQVDEKLFF.

V is TRBV4-3 and J is TRBJ2-1; maybe TRBD2 (6 bases). The ends were cut back, 1 base at V and 4 bases at J, with 14 bases in the middle. The CDR3 totals 16 residues. The V gene's germline CDR1 is LGHNA and CDR2 YSLEER. CDR3 in DNA: TGCGCCAGCAGCCAAGGGAGGGCTAGCCGGTACAATGAGCAGTTCTTC. It specifies CASSQGRASRYNEQFF.

This clone has a handful of counts. The chain joins TRBV28 to TRBJ1-2; TRBD1 matches at 8 bases. Germline CDR1 MDHEN, CDR2 SYDVKM. CDR3 length: 12 amino acids. Unmatched junction bases numbered 6, after V lost 7 bases and J lost 8 bases. The CDR3, as DNA: TGTGCCAGCAACCCGACAGGGGCGGGCTACACCTTC. It encodes CASNPTGAGYTF.

The chain uses TRBV9 and TRBJ2-2, with D uncertain. This CDR3 comprises 16 residues. Trimming removed 4 bases at V and 6 bases at J, with 19 bases between. Germline V gene sequence: CDR1 SGDLS, CDR2 YYNGEE. The CDR3 here is CASSTRPSHVAGELFF. CDR3 DNA: TGTGCCAGCAGCACACGGCCTTCACATGTGGCCGGGGAGCTGTTTTTT.